A single sample gave rise to the 9 T cell receptor beta chains below, sequenced in a study of T cells in Graves' hyperthyroidism and ophthalmopathy. The TCR beta CDR3 regions underwent amplification using RNA transcripts as the source. The HTBI primer set drove a first-round RT-PCR of the TCR CDR3. TCRdb reanalysed the multiplex PCR reads using MiXCR and keeps one entry per CDR3 protein. The sample yields around 300,000 distinct CDR3 sequences, 13% seen once. Material: blood. These receptors all stem from a young woman with Graves' hyperthyroidism that later progressed to Graves' ophthalmopathy.

This chain uses TRBV7-8 with TRBJ2-7, with 8 bases aligning to TRBD2. CDR1 and CDR2 from the germline V gene are SGHVS and FQNEAQ. V was clipped by 2 bases and J by 6 bases; unmatched bases: 9. The CDR3 has 15 residues. The DNA for the CDR3 is TGTGCCAGCAGCTTAACCATAGCGGGACCGACCGAGCAGTACTTC. Translating it yields CASSLTIAGPTEQYF. The whole variable domain, filled in from reference TRBV7-8 and TRBJ2-7, reads GAGVSQSPRYKVAKRGQDVALRCDPISGHVSLFWYQQALGQGPEFLTYFQNEAQLDKSGLPSDRFFAERPEGSVSTLKIQRTQQEDSAVYLCASSLTIAGPTEQYFGPGTRLTVT.

This clonotype was counted at least ten times. The genes are TRBV12-3 or TRBV12-4 and TRBJ2-1, with 9 nucleotides matching TRBD1. V lost 6 bases to trimming and J lost 4 bases; unmatched junction nucleotides: 7. This CDR3 is 15 amino acids long. CDR3 in DNA: TGTGCCAGCAGCGTACCGGGACAGGGTTACAATGAGCAGTTCTTC. It is translated as CASSVPGQGYNEQFF.

This clonotype was seen at least ten times. V is TRBV12-3 or TRBV12-4 and J is TRBJ2-7, with 11 positions matching TRBD2. With V trimmed by 6 bases and J by 4 bases, 8 bases remained unmatched. The CDR3 loop spans 15 amino acids. In DNA, the CDR3 is TGTGCCAGCAGCCACGGACTAGCGGGCCAGTACGAGCAGTACTTC. This encodes CASSHGLAGQYEQYF.

V usage is TRBV19 and J usage is TRBJ1-2; 8 nucleotides line up with TRBD1. V trimming: 10 bases; J trimming: 2 bases; junction bases outside the gene matches: 3. Germline V gene lookup returns CDR1 LNHDA and CDR2 SQIVND (reference sequence). The CDR3 sequence is 12 residues long. The DNA for the CDR3 is TGTGCCACTGGGGACAGGAACTATGGCTACACCTTC. Amino acid sequence: CATGDRNYGYTF.

This clonotype occurred many times. The rearrangement uses TRBV28 and TRBJ2-7; 10 nucleotides match TRBD1. This CDR3 region has 14 residues. V trimming: 6 bases; J trimming: 0 bases; junction bases outside the gene matches: 2. Per germline, CDR1 MDHEN and CDR2 SYDVKM. As DNA, the CDR3 is TGTGCCAGCAGGCGGACAGGGGGCTCCTACGAGCAGTACTTC. The encoded protein is CASRRTGGSYEQYF.

This clonotype was seen more than once but under ten times. The CDR3 here is CASSPLEESTDTQYF. CDR3 in DNA: TGTGCCAGCTCACCACTAGAGGAAAGCACAGATACGCAGTATTTT. V gene TRBV18 combines with J gene TRBJ2-3; D not resolved. Germline V gene lookup returns CDR1 KGHSH and CDR2 LQKENI. This CDR3 has 15 residues. V dropped 1 base and J dropped 0 bases, with 8 bases sitting between them.

Concerning this clonotype itself: It may be a read error: a sequence one base away is much more abundant. The J gene is TRBJ2-7, the V gene TRBV15; unclear D gene. There are 13 residues in the CDR3. Germline V gene lookup returns CDR1 LNHNV and CDR2 YYDKDF (reference sequence). The CDR3 loop reads CVTSRDNLYEQYF. CDR3 nucleotide sequence: TGTGTCACCAGCAGAGATAACCTCTACGAGCAGTACTTC. The variable domain in full, completed from reference TRBV15 and TRBJ2-7, reads DAMVIQNPRYQVTQFGKPVTLSCSQTLNHNVMYWYQQKSSQAPKLLFHYYDKDFNNEADTPDNFQSRRPNTSFCFLDIRSPGLGDTAMYLCVTSRDNLYEQYFGPGTRLTVT.

This chain connects TRBV19 to TRBJ2-7, with 10 bases fitting TRBD2. CDR3 length: 15 residues. After removal of 3 bases from V and 3 bases from J, the junction contained 5 bases not matched to a gene. Germline V gene lookup returns CDR1 LNHDA and CDR2 SQIVND (reference sequence). Here the CDR3 DNA reads TGTGCCAGTAGTATGACGAGCGGGAGGGTCTACGAGCAGTACTTC. Its translation: CASSMTSGRVYEQYF.

This clonotype was found many times. The chain combines TRBV7-9 with TRBJ2-1, with 7 bases that match TRBD2. CDR1 and CDR2 from the germline V gene are SEHNR and FQNEAQ (reference sequence). The V gene end was trimmed by 2 bases and the J gene end by 0 bases; junction bases not matched to a gene: 22. The CDR3 is made up of 22 amino acids. The CDR3 bases are TGTGCCAGCAGCTTACGCTCCGTAGACTGGCTTTTACTAGCGAGCTCCTACAATGAGCAGTTCTTC. Its translation is CASSLRSVDWLLLASSYNEQFF.